The rows below give T cell receptor beta chains drawn from one sample of a study of T cell responses to AZD1222 COVID-19 vaccine. Assay: immunoSEQ multiplex PCR; the TCRdb copy retains only in-frame clones and omits some. The table lists about 140,000 clones, around 90% of them singletons. The material sequenced was peripheral blood, taken on day 0 of AZD1222 vaccination. Every receptor here comes from an adult in good health. CDR3s include the opening cysteine and the closing phenylalanine or tryptophan. Each record gives: J gene, D gene, clone size, V gene, CDR3 DNA, CDR3 protein. A D gene is named only where the DNA matches it firmly. Not every row has a clone size; where given, it reads once, few, many or a size class.

>TRBJ2-5|.|.|TRBV7-9
TGTGCCAGCAGCTTATTGACCGGGGAGACCCAGTACTTC
CASSLLTGETQYF
>TRBJ2-5|TRBD2|.|TRBV23-1
TGCGCCAGCAGTCAATCGAACGTTCTTAGCCTAGCGGGAGTAGAAGGGACCCAGTACTTC
CASSQSNVLSLAGVEGTQYF
>TRBJ2-7|.|.|TRBV28
TGTGCCAGCAGTACCCACCGAGGCAGGCCATACGAGCAGTACTTC
CASSTHRGRPYEQYF
>TRBJ1-5|.|.|TRBV6-4
TGTGCCAGCAGTGAGGCCCCGAAACAGCCCCAGCATTTT
CASSEAPKQPQHF
>TRBJ2-5|.|.|TRBV27
TGTGCCAGCAGTTTATCGGGGAGGCCCCGCCAAGAGACCCAGTACTTC
CASSLSGRPRQETQYF
>TRBJ1-3|TRBD1|.|TRBV9
TGTGCCAGCAGCTTCGGACAGGGGACAGACACCATATATTTT
CASSFGQGTDTIYF
>TRBJ2-1|.|.|TRBV6-6
TGTGCCAGCAGCGTAACTAGCTCTGGATACAATGAGCAGTTCTTC
CASSVTSSGYNEQFF
>TRBJ1-2|TRBD1|.|TRBV19
TGTGCCAGTAGCATCGGGACAGGGGGCCCCCTCCTCTATGGCTACACCTTC
CASSIGTGGPLLYGYTF
>TRBJ2-5|.|.|TRBV18
TGTGCCAGCTCACCACCGGGGCAGGGTAGGGCCCCTCAGTACTTC
CASSPPGQGRAPQYF
>TRBJ1-2|TRBD1|.|TRBV27
TGTGCCAGCAGTTGGACAGGGGGAACCTATGGCTACACCTTC
CASSWTGGTYGYTF
>TRBJ1-1|.|.|TRBV28
TGTGCCAGCAGATATAGACCATGGGGGAGAACTGAAGCTTTCTTT
CASRYRPWGRTEAFF
>TRBJ1-3|TRBD1|.|TRBV7-2
TGTGCCAGCACCACCGGGACAGGCCTGAGCTCTGGAAACACCATATATTTT
CASTTGTGLSSGNTIYF
>TRBJ1-6|.|.|TRBV30
TGTGCCTGTACTCACAGGAGCTCCTATAATTCACCCCTCCACTTT
CACTHRSSYNSPLHF
>TRBJ2-1|TRBD2|.|TRBV12-3/TRBV12-4
TGTGCCACCCAGAATAGCGGGAGGATTGAGCAGTTCTTC
CATQNSGRIEQFF
>TRBJ2-7|.|.|TRBV7-3
TGTGCCAGCAGCTTAGGGCACCAGACCCAGGAGCAGTACTTC
CASSLGHQTQEQYF
>TRBJ2-1|.|.|TRBV7-9
TGTGCCAGCGGGCCTAGCGAAGTCAATGAGCAGTTCTTC
CASGPSEVNEQFF
>TRBJ1-1|.|.|TRBV5-1
TGCGCCAGCAATCCTACGGGGGCCAGCACTGAAGCTTTCTTT
CASNPTGASTEAFF
>TRBJ1-1|.|.|TRBV7-9
TGTGCCAGCAGCTTAGGGGGCCCAGGGGAATCCTTAGCTTTCTTT
CASSLGGPGESLAFF
>TRBJ2-5|.|.|TRBV24-1
TGTGCCACCAGTGACCCAGGGGTTGGGGAGACCCAGTACTTC
CATSDPGVGETQYF
>TRBJ2-3|TRBD2|.|TRBV9
TGTGCCAGCAGCGCAGAGGGACTAGCTGCCACAGATACGCAGTATTTT
CASSAEGLAATDTQYF
>TRBJ1-2|TRBD1|.|TRBV28
TGTGCCAGCTTTAGGGGACAGGGGCACCAGGGCTGGTATGGCTACACCTTC
CASFRGQGHQGWYGYTF
>TRBJ1-1|.|.|TRBV19
TGTGCCAGTAGTATCCGGGACGGTGAAGCTTTCTTT
CASSIRDGEAFF
>TRBJ2-7|.|.|TRBV18
TGTGCCAGCTCGTCGGATTACGAGCAGTACTTC
CASSSDYEQYF
>TRBJ2-5|.|few|TRBV25-1
TGTGCCAGCAGTGAAGGAGGGACGGAGACCCAGTACTTC
CASSEGGTETQYF
>TRBJ2-1|TRBD2|.|TRBV9
TGTGCCAGCAGCGGGGGACTAGCGGGATACAATGAGCAGTTCTTC
CASSGGLAGYNEQFF
>TRBJ2-1|.|.|TRBV5-6
TGTGCCAGCAGCTTGGTGAGCTCCTACAATGAGCAGTTCTTC
CASSLVSSYNEQFF
>TRBJ2-1|TRBD2|.|TRBV7-3
TGTGCCAGCAGCTTAAAGGCGGGAGACCGGATCAATGAGCAGTTCTTC
CASSLKAGDRINEQFF
>TRBJ2-5|.|.|TRBV11-1
TGTGCCAGCAGTCTCCCCCAACGGGCGAATAAAGAGACCCAGTACTTC
CASSLPQRANKETQYF
>TRBJ1-1|.|.|TRBV24-1
TGTGCCACCAGCCGGGGCAGTGACACTGAAGCTTTCTTT
CATSRGSDTEAFF
>TRBJ2-7|.|.|TRBV19
TGTGCCAGTAGTATAGACGGCCCGGCACCTTACGAGCAGTACTTC
CASSIDGPAPYEQYF
>TRBJ1-5|.|.|TRBV5-4
TGTGCCAGCAGCTTGGGGGGGGGCGATAGCAATCAGCCCCAGCATTTT
CASSLGGGDSNQPQHF
>TRBJ1-2|TRBD1|.|TRBV2
TGTGCCAGCAGTGCAAAGACAGGGGGCGCGGATGGCTACACCTTC
CASSAKTGGADGYTF
>TRBJ1-5|.|.|TRBV7-9
TGTGCCAGCAGCTTAGGTGGAGATCAGCCCCAGCATTTT
CASSLGGDQPQHF
>TRBJ2-1|TRBD2|.|TRBV5-4
TGTGCCAGCAGCCTGGGACTAGCGGGAGCCTCCTACAATGAGCAGTTCTTC
CASSLGLAGASYNEQFF
>TRBJ1-1|.|once|TRBV13
TGTGCCAGCAGCCTGACGGGAAGCACTGAAGCTTTCTTT
CASSLTGSTEAFF
>TRBJ2-3|TRBD2|.|TRBV9
TGTGCCAGCAGCGCCGGGAGGGCCGTGACAGATACGCAGTATTTT
CASSAGRAVTDTQYF
>TRBJ1-1|.|.|TRBV27
TGTGCCAGCAGTTCCTATACGAACACTGAAGCTTTCTTT
CASSSYTNTEAFF
>TRBJ1-5|.|once|TRBV19
TGTGCCAGTAGTCGGGACGGCTCCTACAATCAGCCCCAGCATTTT
CASSRDGSYNQPQHF
>TRBJ2-1|TRBD1|.|TRBV11-2
TGTGCCAGCAGCTTAGGTCCCGGACAGGGGTTATATGAGCAGTTCTTC
CASSLGPGQGLYEQFF
>TRBJ2-1|.|.|TRBV6-5
TGTGCCAGCAAGATAGGGACCGCACTGTTCTTC
CASKIGTALFF
>TRBJ2-7|.|.|TRBV7-9
TGTGCCAGCAGCTTACGGGCCGGGAGCTCCTACGAGCAGTACTTC
CASSLRAGSSYEQYF
>TRBJ1-5|TRBD1|.|TRBV27
TGTGCCAGCAGTCTCGGTCCCGGGACAGGGGGACAGCCCCAGCATTTT
CASSLGPGTGGQPQHF
>TRBJ1-5|.|.|TRBV12-3/TRBV12-4
TGTGCCAGCAGTTTAGTAGGAGGCCAGCCCCAGCATTTT
CASSLVGGQPQHF
>TRBJ1-4|.|.|TRBV18
TGTGCCAGCTCACTCACGGGGACTAATGAAAAACTGTTTTTT
CASSLTGTNEKLFF
>TRBJ1-1|.|.|TRBV5-1
TGCGCCAGCAGCTTGGCGGTTGGAGGGACGAACACTGAAGCTTTCTTT
CASSLAVGGTNTEAFF
>TRBJ1-6|.|.|TRBV10-3
TGTGCCATCAGCCCGGGCGCCTCACCCCTCCACTTT
CAISPGASPLHF
>TRBJ2-4|TRBD2|.|TRBV19
TGTGCCAGTAGTAACCGGACTAGCGGGAGAGGCAACATTCAGTACTTC
CASSNRTSGRGNIQYF
>TRBJ2-2|.|.|TRBV3-1/TRBV3-2
TGTGCCAGCACCTCCCTTTACGGCACCGGGGAGCTGTTTTTT
CASTSLYGTGELFF
>TRBJ2-1|TRBD1|.|TRBV7-3
TGTGCCAGCAGCTTCGTAGGGGGCGGGTACAATGAGCAGTTCTTC
CASSFVGGGYNEQFF
>TRBJ2-3|TRBD2|.|TRBV10-3
TGTGCCATCAGTGACACTAGCGGGAGCGCAGATACGCAGTATTTT
CAISDTSGSADTQYF
>TRBJ2-7|.|.|TRBV6-5
TGTGCCAGCGGTCCGGTGATCCACGAGCAGTACTTC
CASGPVIHEQYF
>TRBJ1-3|TRBD1|once|TRBV18
TGTGCCAGCTCACAACGACAGGGTCCAAGCTCTGGAAACACCATATATTTT
CASSQRQGPSSGNTIYF
>TRBJ1-4|.|.|TRBV2
TGTGCCAGCAGTGAATCTCCGGCGTCTAATGAAAAACTGTTTTTT
CASSESPASNEKLFF
>TRBJ1-1|TRBD1|.|TRBV18
TGTGCCAGCTCACCAATTCAACAGGGGGGAACTGAAGCTTTCTTT
CASSPIQQGGTEAFF
>TRBJ1-2|.|.|TRBV6-2/TRBV6-3
TGTGCCAGCAGTTACGATTATAGGGGAACGAACTATGGCTACACCTTC
CASSYDYRGTNYGYTF